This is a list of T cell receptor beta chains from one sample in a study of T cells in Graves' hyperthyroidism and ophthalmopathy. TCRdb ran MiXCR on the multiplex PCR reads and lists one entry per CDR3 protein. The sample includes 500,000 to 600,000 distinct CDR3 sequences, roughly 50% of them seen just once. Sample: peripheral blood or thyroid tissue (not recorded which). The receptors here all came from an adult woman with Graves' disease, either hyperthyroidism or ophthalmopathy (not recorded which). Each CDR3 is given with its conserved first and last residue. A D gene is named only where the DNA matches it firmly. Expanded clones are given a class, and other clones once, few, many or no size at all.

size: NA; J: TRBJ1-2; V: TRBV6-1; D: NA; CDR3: CASRAGEYGYTF; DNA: TGTGCCAGCAGGGCGGGGGAGTATGGCTACACCTTC
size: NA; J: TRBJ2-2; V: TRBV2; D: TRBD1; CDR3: CASSGQAGELFF; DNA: TGTGCCAGCAGCGGACAGGCCGGGGAGCTGTTTTTT
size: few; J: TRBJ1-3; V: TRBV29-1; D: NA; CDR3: CRSWGLSGNTIYF; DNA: TGCAGAAGCTGGGGCCTCTCTGGAAACACCATATATTTT
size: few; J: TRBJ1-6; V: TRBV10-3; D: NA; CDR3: CAISDPRVNSPLHF; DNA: TGTGCCATCAGTGATCCCAGGGTAAATTCACCCCTCCACTTT
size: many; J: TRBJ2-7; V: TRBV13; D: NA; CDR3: CASSLAWGRDSYEQYF; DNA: TGTGCCAGCAGCTTAGCCTGGGGGCGGGACTCCTACGAGCAGTACTTC
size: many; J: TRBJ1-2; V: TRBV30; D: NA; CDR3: CAWSIRDRRNYGYTF; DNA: TGTGCCTGGAGTATCCGGGACCGGCGTAACTATGGCTACACCTTC
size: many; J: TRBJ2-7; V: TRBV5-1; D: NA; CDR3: CASSHRESYEQYF; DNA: TGCGCCAGCAGCCACCGGGAATCCTACGAGCAGTACTTC
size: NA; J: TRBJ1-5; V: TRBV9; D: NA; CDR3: CASSGSRDTYQPQHF; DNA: TGTGCCAGCAGCGGATCCCGGGACACCTATCAGCCCCAGCATTTT
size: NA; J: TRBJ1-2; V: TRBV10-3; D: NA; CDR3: CAISDPRGGTGYGYTF; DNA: TGTGCCATCAGTGACCCGAGGGGGGGAACTGGCTATGGCTACACCTTC
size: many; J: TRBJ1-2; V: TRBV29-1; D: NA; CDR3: CSVVGGLGYGYTF; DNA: TGCAGCGTTGTTGGGGGTCTCGGCTATGGCTACACCTTC
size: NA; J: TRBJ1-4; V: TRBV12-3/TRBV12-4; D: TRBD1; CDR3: CASSSTRGRGKLFF; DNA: TGTGCCAGCAGCTCAACCAGGGGGCGCGGAAAACTGTTTTTT
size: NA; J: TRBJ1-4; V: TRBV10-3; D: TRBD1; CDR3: CAISGQEFEKLFF; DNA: TGTGCCATCAGCGGACAGGAGTTTGAAAAACTGTTTTTT
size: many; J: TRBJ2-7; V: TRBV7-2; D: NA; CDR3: CASSLRWGPSYEQYF; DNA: TGTGCCAGCAGCTTAAGATGGGGACCAAGCTACGAGCAGTACTTC
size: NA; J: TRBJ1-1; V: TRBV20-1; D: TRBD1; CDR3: CSLYSGQGNTEAFF; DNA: TGCAGTTTGTATTCGGGACAGGGGAACACTGAAGCTTTCTTT
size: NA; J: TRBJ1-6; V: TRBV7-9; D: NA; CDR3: CASSLSQGTPPLHF; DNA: TGTGCCAGCAGCTTAAGCCAGGGTACGCCACCCCTCCACTTT
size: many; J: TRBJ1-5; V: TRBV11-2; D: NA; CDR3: CASSRRPQHF; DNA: TGTGCCAGCAGCCGGCGGCCCCAGCATTTT
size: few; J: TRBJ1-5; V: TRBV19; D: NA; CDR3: CASSIATAQPQHF; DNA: TGTGCCAGTAGTATCGCGACAGCTCAGCCCCAGCATTTT
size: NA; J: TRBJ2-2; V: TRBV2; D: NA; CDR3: CASGSHSGNTGELFF; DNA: TGTGCCAGCGGAAGCCATTCTGGAAACACCGGGGAGCTGTTTTTT